The 18 T cell receptor beta chains given below trace back to one sample, sequenced in a study of cytomegalovirus exposure and HLA in healthy donors. Researchers ran the PCR with 60 Vbeta and 13 Jbeta primers. The repertoire was sequenced with immunoSEQ multiplex PCR; TCRdb's copy has only in-frame clones and lacks some. The sample comprises under 200,000 clones, over 75% of which are singletons, and about 1.3% rests with the top ten. What was sequenced was PBMCs. The receptor set was obtained from a woman between 25 and 40 years old in good health and CMV-seronegative.

This chain links TRBV30 with TRBJ2-4; weak D call: TRBD1 (6 bases). The CDR3 totals 12 residues. The germline CDR1 and CDR2 sequences are GTSNPN and SVGIG (reference sequence). The V gene lost 0 bases and the J gene lost 13 bases, with 13 bases spanning the gap. This chain's CDR3 is CAWSVQGPYQYF. CDR3 DNA sequence: TGTGCCTGGAGTGTACAGGGACCGTACCAGTACTTC.

This clone appeared a few times. This sequence joins TRBV2 and TRBJ1-3; D may be TRBD1 (5 bases). This CDR3 comprises 15 residues. The V gene lost 5 bases and the J gene lost 6 bases, with 17 bases spanning the gap. Germline V gives CDR1 SNHLY, CDR2 FYNNEI. The CDR3 nucleotides read TGTGCCAGCAGTACTGGATTGACAGTCTTAAACACCATATATTTT. Encoded protein: CASSTGLTVLNTIYF.

V usage is TRBV7-9 and J usage is TRBJ2-7; 8 positions agree with TRBD1. Germline assignment: CDR1 SEHNR and CDR2 FQNEAQ (reference sequence). Unmatched junction bases numbered 5, after V lost 3 bases and J lost 1 base. The CDR3 covers 15 residues. In nucleotides, the CDR3 is TGTGCCAGCAGCTTCCGGACAGGGCAATCCTACGAGCAGTACTTC. Its protein product is CASSFRTGQSYEQYF.

This chain uses TRBV29-1 with TRBJ1-2; 8 bases match TRBD1. Per the germline V gene, CDR1 is SQVTM and CDR2 is ANQGSEA. V lost 6 bases to trimming and J lost 3 bases; unmatched junction nucleotides: 0. This CDR3 is 11 amino acids long. The CDR3 nucleotides are TGCAGCGTGGGACAGGACTATGGCTACACCTTC. Its protein is CSVGQDYGYTF. Full variable domain (rest looked up from reference TRBV29-1 and TRBJ1-2): SAVISQKPSRDICQRGTSLTIQCQVDSQVTMMFWYRQQPGQSLTLIATANQGSEATYESGFVIDKFPISRPNLTFSTLTVSNMSPEDSSIYLCSVGQDYGYTFGSGTRLTVV.

The J gene is TRBJ2-6, the V gene TRBV5-1; D ambiguous. In germline, CDR1 is SGHRS, CDR2 YFSETQ. V lost 1 base, J lost 2 bases, and 7 bases lay in between. The CDR3 length is 15 residues. The CDR3 protein is CASSLSRAGANVLTF. The CDR3 region has the DNA TGCGCCAGCAGCTTGAGCCGGGCTGGGGCCAACGTCCTGACTTTC.

This chain joins TRBV6-4 and TRBJ2-3; tentatively, D is TRBD1 (6 bases). With 3 bases removed from V and 5 bases from J, the gap between germline ends came to 15 bases. CDR3 length equals 15 residues. The V gene's germline CDR1 is MRHNA and CDR2 SNTAGT. CDR3 protein: CASSDMAGDKDTQYF. The DNA of the CDR3 is TGTGCCAGCAGTGATATGGCAGGGGATAAAGATACGCAGTATTTT.

This clone was detected a few times. The CDR3 is CASSPRVGVVKNIQYF. The CDR3, as DNA: TGTGCCAGCAGTCCCCGGGTAGGGGTGGTCAAAAACATTCAGTACTTC. The chain joins TRBV27 to TRBJ2-4; possibly TRBD1 for D (5 bases). V shed 5 bases and J shed 3 bases, with 17 bases lying between them. The germline V gene encodes CDR1 MNHEY and CDR2 SMNVEV (reference sequence). This CDR3 contains 16 residues.

V is TRBV2 and J is TRBJ2-1; no firm D call. CDR3 length: 14 residues. Germline-derived CDR1 and CDR2 are SNHLY and FYNNEI. V shed 3 bases and J shed 6 bases, with 12 bases lying between them. CDR3 bases: TGTGCCAGCAGTGATAGGCTAGGTGTCAATGAGCAGTTCTTC. Translated: CASSDRLGVNEQFF.

V is TRBV7-9 and J is TRBJ1-3; TRBD1 might be the D (5 bases). CDR1 is SEHNR and CDR2 is FQNEAQ in the germline V gene (reference sequence). V dropped 5 bases and J dropped 3 bases, with 11 bases sitting between them. The CDR3 extends over 14 amino acids. The CDR3 bases are TGTGCCAGCAGCCCTACGACAGTTGGAAACACCATATATTTT. It codes for CASSPTTVGNTIYF.

This clone was detected only a few times. This chain uses TRBV5-1 with TRBJ2-5, with 7 bases lining up with TRBD1. V lost 4 bases, J lost 3 bases, and 3 bases stayed unmatched. This CDR3 region has 13 residues. Germline assignment: CDR1 SGHRS and CDR2 YFSETQ. The CDR3 loop is CASSITGEETQYF. In DNA form, the CDR3 reads TGCGCCAGCAGCATAACAGGGGAAGAGACCCAGTACTTC.

V and J are TRBV18 and TRBJ2-5; TRBD1 matches at 9 bases. Germline V gene sequence: CDR1 KGHSH, CDR2 LQKENI. With V trimmed by 5 bases and J by 4 bases, 5 bases remained unmatched. This CDR3 has 14 amino acids. The CDR3 nucleotides read TGTGCCAGCTCATTGGGACAGGGCGGAGAGACCCAGTACTTC. Translating gives CASSLGQGGETQYF.

This chain connects TRBV5-1 to TRBJ2-2; the match to TRBD1 covers 9 bases. The CDR3 is 14 residues long. V dropped 3 bases and J dropped 8; count of bases not matched to a gene: 5. The germline gives CDR1 SGHRS, CDR2 YFSETQ. This CDR3 is CASSSGQGNGELFF. CDR3 nucleotides: TGCGCCAGCAGCTCAGGACAGGGGAATGGGGAGCTGTTTTTT.

J is TRBJ1-2 and V is TRBV9; TRBD1 agrees at 10 bases. CDR1 is SGDLS and CDR2 is YYNGEE in the germline V gene. This CDR3 is built from 14 residues. V was clipped by 4 bases and J by 7 bases; unmatched bases: 7. CDR3: CASSPQGTGAGYTF. As DNA, the CDR3 is TGTGCCAGCAGCCCCCAAGGGACAGGGGCTGGCTACACCTTC.

This clone was seen only a few times. The J gene is TRBJ1-1, the V gene TRBV5-1; unclear D gene. Per germline, CDR1 SGHRS and CDR2 YFSETQ. The CDR3 totals 12 residues. The V end was cut by 2 bases, the J end by 5 bases, with 7 bases between. CDR3 sequence (DNA): TGCGCCAGCAGCTTCGGGGAGACTGAAGCTTTCTTT. Its translation is CASSFGETEAFF.

Only a few counts were recorded for this clone. The gene calls are TRBV2 and TRBJ2-2; 7 bases match TRBD2. Germline V CDR1 and CDR2: SNHLY, FYNNEI. The CDR3 is 14 residues long. The V and J ends lost 6 bases and 3 bases, in that order; junction bases with no gene match: 4. For the CDR3, the DNA is TGTGCCAGCAGAGGAGCGGGGCACACCGGGGAGCTGTTTTTT. Protein product: CASRGAGHTGELFF. Combining the CDR3 with reference TRBV2 and TRBJ2-2 gives the whole variable domain EPEVTQTPSHQVTQMGQEVILRCVPISNHLYFYWYRQILGQKVEFLVSFYNNEISEKSEIFDDQFSVERPDGSNFTLKIRSTKLEDSAMYFCASRGAGHTGELFFGEGSRLTVL.

This clone was detected only once. The chain joins TRBV18 to TRBJ1-5; 9 positions match TRBD1. V gave up 6 bases and J gave up 5 bases; unmatched junction bases: 5. This CDR3 is built from 14 residues. Germline CDR1 is KGHSH and CDR2 is LQKENI. The CDR3 loop is CASSPGQGDQPQHF. CDR3 coding DNA: TGTGCCAGCTCTCCGGGACAGGGCGATCAGCCCCAGCATTTT.

This clone was seen a few times. This chain uses TRBV9 with TRBJ2-1, with TRBD2 matching over 7 bases. The CDR3 runs to 13 residues. Trimming cost V 4 bases and J 10 bases; bases outside gene matches: 8. CDR1 and CDR2 (germline): SGDLS, YYNGEE. The CDR3 spells CASSSGVGLEQFF. The CDR3 nucleotides read TGTGCCAGCAGCAGCGGGGTGGGTTTGGAGCAGTTCTTC.

J is TRBJ2-7 and V is TRBV30; D unresolved. This CDR3 comprises 12 residues. From germline, CDR1 is GTSNPN and CDR2 SVGIG (reference sequence). Trimming removed 6 bases from V and 2 bases from J, with 11 bases in between. CDR3 nucleotides: TGTGCCTGTAACAGATTGCCCTACGAGCAGTACTTC. It encodes CACNRLPYEQYF.